A single sample gave rise to the 9 T cell receptor beta chains below, sequenced in a study of shared clonotypes between healthy human individuals. In the naive CD8 group, cells lacked CD45RO and were positively selected for CCR7, so terminally differentiated effector memory CD45RA+ cells were left out. Generated by immunoSEQ multiplex PCR, the TCRdb table keeps only in-frame clones and is missing some. The sample has around 2,000,000 clones; approximately 95% are singletons. What was sequenced was naive CD8+ T cells sorted from blood. Every receptor here comes from a man between 18 and 29 years old in good health.

The V and J genes are TRBV28 and TRBJ2-2; 7 nucleotides match TRBD2. Germline V gene data show CDR1 as MDHEN and CDR2 as SYDVKM. V dropped 5 bases and J dropped 1; count of bases not matched to a gene: 7. CDR3 length equals 16 residues. CDR3 sequence: CASSPWERGNTGELFF. DNA of the CDR3: TGTGCCAGCAGTCCCTGGGAGCGGGGGAACACCGGGGAGCTGTTTTTT.

The chain recombines TRBV2 with TRBJ2-5; 7 nucleotides line up with TRBD1. The CDR3 loop spans 16 amino acids. The V and J ends lost 1 base and 7 bases, in that order; junction bases with no gene match: 12. Germline V gives CDR1 SNHLY, CDR2 FYNNEI. CDR3 loop: CASSEVGQRGRGTQYF. Written as DNA, the CDR3 is TGTGCCAGCAGTGAAGTGGGACAGAGGGGACGTGGGACCCAGTACTTC. The variable domain in full, with the rest retrieved from reference TRBV2 and TRBJ2-5, is EPEVTQTPSHQVTQMGQEVILRCVPISNHLYFYWYRQILGQKVEFLVSFYNNEISEKSEIFDDQFSVERPDGSNFTLKIRSTKLEDSAMYFCASSEVGQRGRGTQYFGPGTRLLVL.

The chain links TRBV7-8 to TRBJ2-1; TRBD2 aligns across 8 bases. This CDR3 has 15 residues. The V and J ends lost 3 bases and 6 bases, in that order; junction bases with no gene match: 7. Germline V gene lookup returns CDR1 SGHVS and CDR2 FQNEAQ. The CDR3 spells CASSFRVTSVNEQFF. In DNA form, the CDR3 reads TGTGCCAGCAGCTTTCGGGTGACTAGCGTCAATGAGCAGTTCTTC. Supplemented by reference TRBV7-8 and TRBJ2-1, the full variable domain reads GAGVSQSPRYKVAKRGQDVALRCDPISGHVSLFWYQQALGQGPEFLTYFQNEAQLDKSGLPSDRFFAERPEGSVSTLKIQRTQQEDSAVYLCASSFRVTSVNEQFFGPGTRLTVL.

A note on this clone: Other DNA sequences in this specimen translate into the identical CDR3. The V gene is TRBV11-2, the J gene TRBJ2-3, with TRBD2 matching over 7 bases. Looked up from germline, CDR1 is SGHAT and CDR2 is FQNNGV. The CDR3 length is 15 residues. Trimming at V came to 3 bases and at J to 1 base, leaving 4 bases not matched to a gene. The CDR3 region is CASSLGGRGTDTQYF. CDR3 nucleotide sequence: TGTGCCAGCAGCTTGGGGGGGAGGGGCACAGATACGCAGTATTTT.

The chain couples TRBV28 to TRBJ1-1, with D hard to call. Germline CDR1 and CDR2: MDHEN and SYDVKM. Trimming took off 1 base at V and 5 bases at J, with 17 bases between the two ends. The CDR3 is made up of 16 amino acids. The CDR3 protein is CASSLYFGEGSTEAFF. The CDR3 nucleotides are TGTGCCAGCAGTTTATATTTCGGGGAGGGCAGTACTGAAGCTTTCTTT.

The gene calls are TRBV6-1 and TRBJ2-7; D gene unclear. V was clipped by 4 bases and J by 2 bases, with 9 bases between them. Germline V lookup: CDR1 MNHNS, CDR2 SASEGT. The CDR3 covers 13 residues. This CDR3 reads CASSGGNPYEQYF. The DNA of the CDR3 is TGTGCCAGCAGTGGTGGGAATCCCTACGAGCAGTACTTC.

The chain joins TRBV7-9 to TRBJ2-3; D remains unclear. V was pared by 2 bases and J by 1 base, with 13 bases between. CDR1 is SEHNR, CDR2 FQNEAQ, per germline (reference sequence). The CDR3 runs to 16 residues. DNA for the CDR3: TGTGCCAGCAGCTTACAAGTTCTACAAGGCACAGATACGCAGTATTTT. Protein product: CASSLQVLQGTDTQYF.

The chain joins TRBV7-2 to TRBJ1-2; 8 nucleotides line up with TRBD1. CDR3 length: 16 residues. Germline V gene lookup returns CDR1 SGHTA and CDR2 FQGNSA. V was clipped by 2 bases and J by 1 base; unmatched bases: 6. The chain's CDR3 is CASSLITGGYNYGYTF. DNA of the CDR3: TGTGCCAGCAGCTTAATAACAGGGGGATATAACTATGGCTACACCTTC.

This clone appeared a single time. The chain couples TRBV27 to TRBJ2-7; D uncertain. Germline CDR1 reads MNHEY; CDR2 reads SMNVEV (reference sequence). V was cut by 2 bases and J by 4 bases, with 12 bases left in between. The CDR3 loop spans 14 amino acids. The CDR3 bases are TGTGCCAGCAGTTTAATAGGAGAGAATTACGAGCAGTACTTC. This sequence encodes CASSLIGENYEQYF.